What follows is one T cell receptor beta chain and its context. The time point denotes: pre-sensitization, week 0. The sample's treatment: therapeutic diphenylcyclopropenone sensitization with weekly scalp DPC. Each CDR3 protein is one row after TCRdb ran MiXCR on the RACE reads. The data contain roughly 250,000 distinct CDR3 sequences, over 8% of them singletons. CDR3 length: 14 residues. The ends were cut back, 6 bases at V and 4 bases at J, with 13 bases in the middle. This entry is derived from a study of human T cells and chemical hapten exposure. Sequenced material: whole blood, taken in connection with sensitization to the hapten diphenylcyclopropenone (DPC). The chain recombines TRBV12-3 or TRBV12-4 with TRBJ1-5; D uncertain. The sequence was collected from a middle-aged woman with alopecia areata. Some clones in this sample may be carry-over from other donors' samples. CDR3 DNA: TGTGCCAGCAGGCCGGGAACCGCAAATCAGCCCCAGCATTTT. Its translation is CASRPGTANQPQHF.